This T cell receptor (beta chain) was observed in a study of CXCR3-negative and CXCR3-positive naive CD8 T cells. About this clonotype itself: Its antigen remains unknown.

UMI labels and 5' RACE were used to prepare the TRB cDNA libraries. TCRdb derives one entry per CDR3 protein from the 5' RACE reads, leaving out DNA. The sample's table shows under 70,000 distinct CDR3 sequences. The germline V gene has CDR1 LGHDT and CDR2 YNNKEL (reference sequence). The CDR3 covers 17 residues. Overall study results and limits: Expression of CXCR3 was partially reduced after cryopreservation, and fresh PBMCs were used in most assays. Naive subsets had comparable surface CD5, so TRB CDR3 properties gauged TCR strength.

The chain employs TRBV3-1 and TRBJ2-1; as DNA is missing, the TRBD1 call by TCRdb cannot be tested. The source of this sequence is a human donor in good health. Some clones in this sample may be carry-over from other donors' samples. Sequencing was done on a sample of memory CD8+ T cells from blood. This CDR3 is CASSRDLDRGLGNEQFF.